This T cell receptor beta chain was captured in a study of shared clonotypes between healthy human individuals. Study-level findings and limits: Generally, naive subsets (rather than memory subsets) showed larger estimated richness.

Details on this clone: The target antigen is unknown. The sample carries other DNA sequences with the same CDR3.

V lost 0 bases and J lost 5, with 8 bases in between. CDR1 and CDR2 (germline): SGHNT, YYREEE (reference sequence). This CDR3 has 13 residues. TCRdb keeps only in-frame clones here, not all; method: immunoSEQ multiplex PCR. The sample includes hundreds of thousands of clones, approximately 95% seen only once; the top ten take over 0.1%. The naive CD8 subset, CD45RO-negative cells positively selected for CCR7, excluded terminally differentiated effector memory CD45RA+ cells. This TCR derives from a woman aged 25 to 45 in good health. The specimen was naive CD8+ T cells sorted from blood. V is TRBV5-4 and J is TRBJ2-5; D is undetermined. In DNA, the CDR3 is TGTGCCAGCAGCTTGGAATCTGAGGAGACCCAGTACTTC. Residues: CASSLESEETQYF.